This entry lists 7 T cell receptor beta chains sequenced from one sample in a study of blood T cells in healthy people across ages. A sample-barcoded 5' primer and a J-beta primer mix were used in a second PCR of about 6 to 11 cycles. TCRdb redid the calling of the 5' RACE reads with MiXCR, one entry per CDR3 protein. This table holds 1.5 million to 2 million distinct CDR3 sequences, about 30% found once. Sample: blood. The receptors come from a woman in her thirties in good health.

This sequence joins TRBV20-1 and TRBJ2-1; the match to TRBD1 covers 11 bases. Germline trimming cut 1 base from V and 6 bases from J; bases unmatched to any gene: 8. Germline values: CDR1 DFQATT, CDR2 SNEGSKA (reference sequence). The CDR3 runs 16 residues. The CDR3 sequence: CSARAPGGTGGNEQFF. DNA of the CDR3: TGCAGTGCTAGAGCCCCCGGGGGGACAGGGGGCAATGAGCAGTTCTTC.

This sequence joins TRBV10-2 and TRBJ1-1, with D unresolved. V was pared by 7 bases and J by 5 bases, with 20 bases between. This CDR3 is 15 amino acids long. CDR1 is WSHSY and CDR2 is SAAADI in the germline V gene. CDR3 protein: CASNQNQGRRTEAFF. Here the CDR3 DNA reads TGCGCCAGCAACCAAAATCAAGGAAGAAGGACTGAAGCTTTCTTT.

The V and J genes are TRBV18 and TRBJ2-4; the D is unclear. V lost 0 bases and J lost 0, with 9 bases in between. Germline lookup yields CDR1 KGHSH and CDR2 LQKENI. CDR3 length: 16 amino acids. The CDR3 here is CASSPPGTLAKNIQYF. As DNA, the CDR3 is TGTGCCAGCTCACCACCCGGAACCCTAGCCAAAAACATTCAGTACTTC.

The chain is built from TRBV6-5 and TRBJ1-2, with D possibly matching TRBD1 (5 bases). The CDR3 spans 14 residues. V shed 0 bases and J shed 5 bases, with 10 bases lying between them. CDR1 is MNHEY and CDR2 is SVGAGI in the germline V gene. The CDR3 here is CASSYSEGIYGYTF. The CDR3 DNA reads as TGTGCCAGCAGTTACTCTGAGGGGATATATGGCTACACCTTC.

This clonotype was seen at least ten times. The V call is TRBV5-1, the J call TRBJ2-1, with D possibly matching TRBD1 (6 bases). The CDR3 loop spans 14 amino acids. Germline V lookup: CDR1 SGHRS, CDR2 YFSETQ. Trimming took 4 bases from V and 3 from J, leaving 11 bases between them. Here the CDR3 DNA reads TGCGCCAGCAGCATAGGACAGAACTACAATGAGCAGTTCTTC. This sequence encodes CASSIGQNYNEQFF. Full variable domain (outside the CDR3, taken from reference TRBV5-1 and TRBJ2-1): KAGVTQTPRYLIKTRGQQVTLSCSPISGHRSVSWYQQTPGQGLQFLFEYFSETQRNKGNFPGRFSGRQFSNSRSEMNVSTLELGDSALYLCASSIGQNYNEQFFGPGTRLTVL.

There are a few counts of this clonotype. The chain carries TRBV5-1 and TRBJ1-2, with 9 bases matching TRBD1. The germline V gene encodes CDR1 SGHRS and CDR2 YFSETQ. J was trimmed by 7 bases and V by 5 bases; bases with no gene match: 3. CDR3 length equals 12 residues. CDR3 sequence reads: CASRLTGGGYTF. CDR3 bases: TGCGCCAGCAGATTGACAGGGGGTGGCTACACCTTC.

In its sample, this clonotype was seen a few times. V usage is TRBV5-1 and J usage is TRBJ2-5; 11 nucleotides agree with TRBD2. The CDR3 is 15 amino acids. With V trimmed by 2 bases and J by 4 bases, 4 bases remained unmatched. Germline-derived CDR1 and CDR2 are SGHRS and YFSETQ. CDR3: CASSFTSGSPETQYF. In DNA form, the CDR3 reads TGCGCCAGCAGCTTTACTAGCGGGAGCCCAGAGACCCAGTACTTC.